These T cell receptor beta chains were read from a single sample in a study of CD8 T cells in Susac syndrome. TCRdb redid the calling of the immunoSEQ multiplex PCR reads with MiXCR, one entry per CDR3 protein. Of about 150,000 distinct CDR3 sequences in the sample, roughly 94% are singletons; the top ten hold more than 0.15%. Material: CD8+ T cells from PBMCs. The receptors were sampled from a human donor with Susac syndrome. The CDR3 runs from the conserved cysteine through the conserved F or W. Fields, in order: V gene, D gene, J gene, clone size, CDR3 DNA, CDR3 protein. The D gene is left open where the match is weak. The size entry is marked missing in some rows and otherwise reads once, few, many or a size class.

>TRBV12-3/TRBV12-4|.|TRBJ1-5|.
TGTGCCAGCAGTTTGGGGCAGTTCAATCAGCCCCAGCATTTT
CASSLGQFNQPQHF
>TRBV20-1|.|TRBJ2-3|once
TGCAGTGCTAGAGAAGAGGGGCCGAGGACAGATACGCAGTATTTT
CSAREEGPRTDTQYF
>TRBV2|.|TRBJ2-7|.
TGTGCCAGCAGGGGGCAAGACTCCTACGAGCAGTACTTC
CASRGQDSYEQYF
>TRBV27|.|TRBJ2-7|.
TGTGCCGTAGTTGGGCCCTTTACCTACGAGCAGTACTTC
CAVVGPFTYEQYF
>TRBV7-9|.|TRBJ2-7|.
TGTGCCAGCACCACCGATGGCCGCCCATACGAGCAGTACTTC
CASTTDGRPYEQYF
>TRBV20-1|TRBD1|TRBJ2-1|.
TGCAGTGGCTGGGACAGCTACAATGAGCAGTTCTTC
CSGWDSYNEQFF
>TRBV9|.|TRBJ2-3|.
TGTGCCAGCAGCGTAGATCCCACCAACACAGATACGCAGTATTTT
CASSVDPTNTDTQYF
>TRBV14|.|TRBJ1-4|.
TGTGCCAGCAGCCAAGCGCGGGGAATCGGTGAAAAACTGTTTTTT
CASSQARGIGEKLFF
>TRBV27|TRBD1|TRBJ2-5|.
TGTGCCAGCAGTTTATACCCCCCGGGACAGGGAGGGGAGACCCAGTACTTC
CASSLYPPGQGGETQYF
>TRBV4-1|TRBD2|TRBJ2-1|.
TGCGCCAGCAGCCAAGATCCCGGGACTAGCGGGAGTGTAGGTCAGTTCTTC
CASSQDPGTSGSVGQFF
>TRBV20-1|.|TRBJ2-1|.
TGCAGTGCCCAATCCGGAGGGACCCCAGCCTACAATGAGCAGTTCTTC
CSAQSGGTPAYNEQFF
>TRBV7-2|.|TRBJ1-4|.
TGTGCCAGCAGCTTAACTGGTCTCTGGCAGACCTATAATGAAAAACTGTTTTTT
CASSLTGLWQTYNEKLFF
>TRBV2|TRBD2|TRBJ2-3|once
TGTGCCAGCAGTGATGGGGGACTAGCGGAAATCACAGATACGCAGTATTTT
CASSDGGLAEITDTQYF
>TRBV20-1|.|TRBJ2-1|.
TGCAGTGCTAGAGGGCCCATGGGGGGCGCGTACAATGAGCAGTTCTTC
CSARGPMGGAYNEQFF
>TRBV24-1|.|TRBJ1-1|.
TGTGCCACCAGTGGGAGCATGAACACTGAAGCTTTCTTT
CATSGSMNTEAFF
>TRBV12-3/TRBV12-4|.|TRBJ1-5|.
TGTGCCAGCAGCCCACGGAAGGCTGACAATCAGCCCCAGCATTTT
CASSPRKADNQPQHF
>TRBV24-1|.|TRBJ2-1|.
TGTGCCACCAGTATCGGGAGCAACAATGAGCAGTTCTTC
CATSIGSNNEQFF
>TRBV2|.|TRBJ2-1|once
TGTGCCAGCAGTGAGGAGGGAACGGCCGTGGACAATGAGCAGTTCTTC
CASSEEGTAVDNEQFF
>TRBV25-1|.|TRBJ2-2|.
TGTGCCAGCAGTTATGGCACCGGGGAGCTGTTTTTT
CASSYGTGELFF
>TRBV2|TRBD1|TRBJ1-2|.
TGTGCCAGCAGTGAAGTATACGGGCAGGGGGACTATGGCTACACCTTC
CASSEVYGQGDYGYTF
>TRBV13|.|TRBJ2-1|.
TGTGCCAGCAGCTTACATGGGAATGAGCAGTTCTTC
CASSLHGNEQFF
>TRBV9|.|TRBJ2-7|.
TGTGCCAGCAGCGTAGCTGGGGGGACAGTCGAGCAGTACTTC
CASSVAGGTVEQYF
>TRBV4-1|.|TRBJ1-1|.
TGCGCCAGCAGCCAGACGAGTGACACTGAAGCTTTCTTT
CASSQTSDTEAFF
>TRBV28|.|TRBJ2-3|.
TGTGCCAGCAGTTTGGAGCGTCGATCTAGCACAGATACGCAGTATTTT
CASSLERRSSTDTQYF
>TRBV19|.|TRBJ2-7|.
TGTGCCAGTAGTATTCTGCCCCGGGACCGGGACTACGAGCAGTACTTC
CASSILPRDRDYEQYF
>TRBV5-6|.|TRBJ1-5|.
TGTGCCAGCAGCTTGGCACCAACAGGACAGCCCCAGCATTTT
CASSLAPTGQPQHF